The rows below give T cell receptor beta chains drawn from one sample of a study of blood T cell repertoires in COVID-19. Repertoires were generated with immunoSEQ multiplex PCR, while TCRdb's copy carries only in-frame clones and drops some. The sample includes some 230,000 clones, 85% to 90% of them seen just once. The specimen was peripheral blood. These TCRs come from a woman aged 50 to 65 with COVID-19, enrolled during active disease. CDR3s include the opening cysteine and the closing phenylalanine or tryptophan. A D gene is named only where the DNA matches it firmly. Size tells how often a clone was seen (once, few, many) or the class of an expanded clone, and some rows leave it out.

J gene	D gene	clone size	V gene	CDR3 protein	CDR3 DNA
TRBJ2-1	.	.	TRBV3-1/TRBV3-2	CASSQGGPYNEQFF	TGTGCCAGCAGCCAAGGGGGGCCGTACAATGAGCAGTTCTTC
TRBJ2-3	.	.	TRBV5-1	CASSSVFSTDTQYF	TGCGCCAGCAGCTCGGTTTTTAGCACAGATACGCAGTATTTT
TRBJ1-2	.	.	TRBV14	CASSQDLEYGYTF	TGTGCCAGCAGCCAAGATTTAGAGTATGGCTACACCTTC
TRBJ2-3	TRBD2	.	TRBV7-8	CASSLGAGRLDTQYF	TGTGCCAGCAGCTTAGGAGCGGGGAGGCTAGATACGCAGTATTTT
TRBJ2-5	.	.	TRBV9	CASSPSSKETQYF	TGTGCCAGCAGCCCAAGCTCTAAAGAGACCCAGTACTTC
TRBJ2-1	.	.	TRBV18	CASSPTQGRGTYNEQFF	TGTGCCAGCTCCCCGACTCAGGGCCGGGGGACTTACAATGAGCAGTTCTTC
TRBJ1-1	.	.	TRBV9	CASSVWVGGTEAFF	TGTGCCAGCAGCGTATGGGTCGGGGGGACTGAAGCTTTCTTT
TRBJ1-1	TRBD1	once	TRBV2	CASSDRQGLTEAFF	TGTGCCAGCAGTGACCGACAGGGTCTCACTGAAGCTTTCTTT
TRBJ2-1	.	.	TRBV18	CASSPLGQGNEQFF	TGTGCCAGCTCACCACTGGGCCAGGGGAATGAGCAGTTCTTC
TRBJ2-4	TRBD2	.	TRBV3-1/TRBV3-2	CASSQAGGAKNIQYF	TGTGCCAGCAGCCAAGCGGGGGGTGCCAAAAACATTCAGTACTTC
TRBJ2-4	TRBD1	.	TRBV5-1	CASSLDGQGSLAKNIQYF	TGCGCCAGCAGCTTGGACGGACAGGGGAGCCTAGCCAAAAACATTCAGTACTTC
TRBJ1-2	.	once	TRBV5-1	CASSLESSAHPVNF	TGCGCCAGCAGCTTGGAATCGTCTGCCCACCCGGTGAATTTC
TRBJ1-4	.	.	TRBV18	CASSPQRGEKLFF	TGTGCCAGCTCACCTCAGAGAGGGGAAAAACTGTTTTTT
TRBJ1-1	.	once	TRBV6-5	CASSPPGNTEAFF	TGTGCCAGCAGTCCACCAGGGAACACTGAAGCTTTCTTT
TRBJ2-2	TRBD1	.	TRBV24-1	CATSDLVTGDGELFF	TGTGCCACCAGTGATTTAGTGACAGGGGACGGGGAGCTGTTTTTT
TRBJ1-1	.	.	TRBV21-1	CASSARNDPGEQRNTEAFF	TGTGCCAGCAGCGCTCGTAACGATCCAGGGGAGCAACGGAACACTGAAGCTTTCTTT
TRBJ2-7	.	.	TRBV5-1	CASSSGDRPFNLYEQYF	TGCGCCAGCAGCTCCGGAGACCGCCCGTTTAATCTCTACGAGCAGTACTTC
TRBJ2-1	TRBD2	.	TRBV2	CASSVTSGEEGEIYLPYNEQFF	TGTGCCAGCAGTGTAACTAGCGGGGAGGAGGGGGAGATATACCTTCCCTACAATGAGCAGTTCTTC
TRBJ1-2	.	.	TRBV6-5	CASSSSQGIYGYTF	TGTGCCAGCAGTTCCAGTCAGGGTATATATGGCTACACCTTC
TRBJ2-1	.	.	TRBV14	CASSQDYRVIYNEQFF	TGTGCCAGCAGCCAAGATTACCGGGTTATTTACAATGAGCAGTTCTTC
TRBJ2-7	TRBD1	.	TRBV12-3/TRBV12-4	CASRTQGAGEQYF	TGTGCCAGCAGAACACAGGGGGCGGGTGAGCAGTACTTC